This T cell receptor beta chain was captured in a study of T cell repertoires in cytomegalovirus infection. V dropped 2 bases and J dropped 10 bases, with 14 bases sitting between them. Germline V gives CDR1 LNHDA, CDR2 SQIVND (reference sequence). The CDR3 is 13 amino acids. This clonotype has at least ten counts. One entry per CDR3 protein results from TCRdb running MiXCR on the reads. The sample has roughly 280,000 distinct CDR3 sequences, 12% to 15% seen once. This clonotype was sampled from a human donor in good health (CMV status not recorded). Some clones in this sample may be carry-over from other donors' samples. The rearrangement joins TRBV19 to TRBJ1-2; D is unresolved. The specimen was PBMCs. DNA of the CDR3: TGTGCCAGTAGTATACAGGAATCGGCCCCCTACACCTTC. Amino acid sequence: CASSIQESAPYTF.